This T cell receptor beta chain was identified during a study of cytomegalovirus exposure and HLA in healthy donors. A multiplex PCR was run with 60 Vbeta primers and 13 Jbeta primers. Assay used: immunoSEQ multiplex PCR; TCRdb lists only in-frame clones, some missing. The table shows roughly 130,000 clones, with around 83% occurring only once. The CDR3 has 15 residues. CDR1 is SGHNT, CDR2 YENEEA, per germline. Germline trimming cut 3 bases from V and 4 bases from J; bases unmatched to any gene: 3. The source is a human donor in good health. The V gene is TRBV11-3, the J gene TRBJ2-7, with TRBD2 matching over 13 bases. Sequencing was performed on PBMCs. As DNA, the CDR3 is TGTGCCAGCAGCTTGGGACTAGCGGGGCCATACGAGCAGTACTTC. It encodes CASSLGLAGPYEQYF.